The 27 T cell receptor beta chains given below trace back to one sample, sequenced in a study of yellow fever vaccine responses in identical twins. TCRdb independently ran MiXCR on the RT-PCR reads; one entry per CDR3 protein. The sample carries some 14,000 distinct CDR3 sequences, around 84% recorded once. This sample comprised T cells from blood (PBMCs), unsorted or a sorted subset (not recorded which), obtained before or after yellow fever vaccination (not recorded which). The receptor source for this set is a woman younger than 35 who received the yellow fever vaccine.

V and J are TRBV29-1 and TRBJ2-1; D is perhaps TRBD1 (5 bases). Deletions cut 5 bases from V and 5 bases from J, with 13 bases between. This CDR3 has 13 amino acids. Germline values: CDR1 SQVTM, CDR2 ANQGSEA. In DNA, the CDR3 is TGCAGCGTTACAGGATACCGTAACAATGAGCAGTTCTTC. The encoded protein is CSVTGYRNNEQFF.

The rearrangement uses TRBV19 and TRBJ1-6; 9 nucleotides agree with TRBD1. The V gene end was trimmed by 6 bases and the J gene end by 7 bases; junction bases not matched to a gene: 7. The germline gives CDR1 LNHDA, CDR2 SQIVND (reference sequence). The CDR3 totals 15 residues. CDR3 DNA: TGTGCCAGTAGCTCTGGGACAGGGTCAAATTCACCCCTCCACTTT. It encodes CASSSGTGSNSPLHF.

The chain carries TRBV5-4 and TRBJ2-5; perhaps TRBD2 as D (6 bases). The germline CDR1 and CDR2 sequences are SGHNT and YYREEE (reference sequence). There are 14 residues in the CDR3. Trimming cost V 3 bases and J 5 bases, with 14 bases left between them. CDR3 residues: CASSSRSEGETQYF. As DNA, the CDR3 is TGTGCCAGCAGCTCCCGCTCGGAGGGGGAGACCCAGTACTTC.

V and J are TRBV12-3 or TRBV12-4 and TRBJ2-3; D not resolved. The CDR3 sequence is 11 residues long. V lost 4 bases and J lost 9, with 8 bases in between. In DNA, the CDR3 is TGTGCCAGCAGTTATTCTAGGACGCAGTATTTT. It specifies CASSYSRTQYF.

J is TRBJ2-7 and V is TRBV11-3; no clear D gene. Germline-derived CDR1 and CDR2 are SGHNT and YENEEA. V was trimmed by 1 base and J by 2 bases, leaving 12 bases between them. There are 15 residues in the CDR3. The CDR3 sequence: CASSLGSTLTYEQYF. CDR3 DNA sequence: TGTGCCAGCAGCTTAGGGAGTACCCTCACCTACGAGCAGTACTTC.

This chain joins TRBV2 and TRBJ1-6, with D possibly matching TRBD1 (5 bases). This CDR3 comprises 15 residues. Germline V lookup: CDR1 SNHLY, CDR2 FYNNEI. With 7 bases removed from V and 10 bases from J, the gap between germline ends came to 20 bases. The CDR3 DNA sequence: TGTGCCAGCACTAATGGGGGAGGCCCGGGGTCACCCCTCCACTTT. Protein: CASTNGGGPGSPLHF.

This sequence joins TRBV11-2 and TRBJ1-1; D is uncertain. The CDR3 runs 16 residues. Per the germline V gene, CDR1 is SGHAT and CDR2 is FQNNGV. With 5 bases removed from V and 0 bases from J, the gap between germline ends came to 16 bases. The CDR3 loop reads CASSPQTFSMNTEAFF. The CDR3 DNA reads TGTGCCAGCAGCCCCCAGACATTTTCGATGAACACTGAAGCTTTCTTT.

The V call is TRBV5-1, the J call TRBJ2-1, with 11 nucleotides matching TRBD2. This CDR3 contains 16 residues. Unmatched junction bases numbered 4, after V lost 1 base and J lost 4 bases. Germline lookup yields CDR1 SGHRS and CDR2 YFSETQ. This chain's CDR3 is CASSLIPSGGYNEQFF. Written as DNA, the CDR3 is TGCGCCAGCAGCTTGATCCCTAGCGGGGGGTACAATGAGCAGTTCTTC.

The rearrangement joins TRBV6-1 to TRBJ1-1; D uncertain. The germline V and J ends were trimmed by 0 bases and 0 bases, with 8 bases remaining between them. The CDR3 runs 15 residues. Germline V gene data show CDR1 as MNHNS and CDR2 as SASEGT. CDR3 coding DNA: TGTGCCAGCAGTGAAGCGCGCAGCTTGAACACTGAAGCTTTCTTT. It codes for CASSEARSLNTEAFF.

The chain has TRBV4-2 and TRBJ2-1; 10 bases agree with TRBD2. With V trimmed by 4 bases and J by 0 bases, 3 bases remained unmatched. This CDR3 is built from 16 residues. In germline, CDR1 is LGHNA, CDR2 YNFKEQ. DNA of the CDR3: TGTGCCAGCAGCCTTGCTAGCGGGAGCTCCTACAATGAGCAGTTCTTC. Protein product: CASSLASGSSYNEQFF.

The rearrangement links TRBV2 to TRBJ1-2, with D possibly being TRBD1 (6 bases). CDR1 SNHLY and CDR2 FYNNEI come from the germline V gene. The CDR3 runs to 15 residues. Trimming stripped 0 bases from V and 2 bases from J, with 10 bases between. CDR3 in DNA: TGTGCCAGCAGTGAAGCGCTTCAGGGGAACTATGGCTACACCTTC. Its protein product is CASSEALQGNYGYTF.

The J gene is TRBJ2-3, the V gene TRBV18; 7 bases line up with TRBD1. V lost 5 bases to trimming and J lost 4 bases; unmatched junction nucleotides: 3. The CDR3 length is 13 residues. Per the germline V gene, CDR1 is KGHSH and CDR2 is LQKENI. The CDR3 DNA reads TGTGCCAGCTCAACCGACAGGGCAGATACGCAGTATTTT. Amino acids: CASSTDRADTQYF.

As to this clonotype: The junction departs from germline at one end; a sequencing error may be responsible. This chain links TRBV28 with TRBJ1-1, with unresolved D. Looked up from germline, CDR1 is MDHEN and CDR2 is SYDVKM. The CDR3 loop spans 14 amino acids. CDR3 in amino acids: CASSIQILKTEAFF. In nucleotides, the CDR3 is TGTGCCAGCAGCATACAGATACTGAAGACTGAAGCTTTCTTT.

This clonotype has only a few counts. V is TRBV4-1 and J is TRBJ1-1, with TRBD1 as a possible D gene (6 bases). This CDR3 is 14 amino acids long. Trimming removed 4 bases at V and 0 bases at J, with 9 bases between. Germline V lookup: CDR1 MGHRA, CDR2 YSYEKL. This CDR3 reads CASSRDTMNTEAFF. The CDR3 bases are TGCGCCAGCAGCCGGGACACCATGAACACTGAAGCTTTCTTT.

CDR3 amino acids: CASSVEVSSPQHF. In DNA form, the CDR3 reads TGTGCCAGCAGCGTAGAAGTTAGTTCGCCCCAGCATTTT. The J gene is TRBJ1-5, the V gene TRBV9; no firm D call. From germline, CDR1 is SGDLS and CDR2 YYNGEE. Trimming removed 0 bases at V and 9 bases at J, with 10 bases between. The CDR3 sequence is 13 residues long.

This clonotype was seen once. The chain has TRBV29-1 and TRBJ2-7, with D perhaps matching TRBD1 or TRBD2 (5 bases each). V dropped 6 bases and J dropped 4 bases, with 22 bases sitting between them. In germline, CDR1 is SQVTM, CDR2 ANQGSEA. CDR3 length: 15 amino acids. The CDR3 region has the DNA TGCAGCGTCACCACCGGGGATAAGGGGATTTACGAGCAGTACTTC. Protein sequence: CSVTTGDKGIYEQYF.

This chain connects TRBV5-1 to TRBJ2-1; 8 nucleotides line up with TRBD2. Germline trimming cut 3 bases from V and 2 bases from J; bases unmatched to any gene: 10. The CDR3 is 17 residues long. Germline CDR1 is SGHRS and CDR2 is YFSETQ. This chain's CDR3 is CASSSGSGGRTYNEQFF. CDR3 in DNA: TGCGCCAGCAGCTCCGGCTCTGGCGGGAGGACCTACAATGAGCAGTTCTTC.

V is TRBV16 and J is TRBJ1-5; 7 bases match TRBD1. The CDR3 has 15 amino acids. Germline CDR1 is KGHSY and CDR2 is FQNENV. V gave up 2 bases and J gave up 2 bases; unmatched junction bases: 3. The CDR3 region is CASSQNRGRNQPQHF. In DNA form, the CDR3 reads TGTGCCAGCAGCCAAAACAGGGGTCGCAATCAGCCCCAGCATTTT.

The chain has TRBV18 and TRBJ1-1, with a tentative D call TRBD1 (6 bases). The CDR3 sequence is 15 residues long. Trimming removed 3 bases at V and 0 bases at J, with 11 bases between. The V gene's germline CDR1 is KGHSH and CDR2 LQKENI. The CDR3 spells CASSPPTGMNTEAFF. CDR3 nucleotide sequence: TGTGCCAGCTCACCGCCGACAGGAATGAACACTGAAGCTTTCTTT.

This chain uses TRBV15 with TRBJ1-3; 7 bases match TRBD1. Germline V CDR1 and CDR2: LNHNV, YYDKDF (reference sequence). This CDR3 region has 15 residues. Trimming took 4 bases from V and 0 from J; bases not matched to a gene: 3. DNA for the CDR3: TGTGCCACCAGCAAGGGACAGTCCTCTGGAAACACCATATATTTT. Translating it yields CATSKGQSSGNTIYF. The variable domain in full, completed from reference TRBV15 and TRBJ1-3, reads DAMVIQNPRYQVTQFGKPVTLSCSQTLNHNVMYWYQQKSSQAPKLLFHYYDKDFNNEADTPDNFQSRRPNTSFCFLDIRSPGLGDTAMYLCATSKGQSSGNTIYFGEGSWLTVV.

The CDR3 is CASSLGQEETQYF. CDR3 bases: TGCGCCAGCAGCTTGGGACAGGAGGAGACCCAGTACTTC. This chain connects TRBV5-1 to TRBJ2-5; a weak D match, TRBD1 (6 bases). Germline V gives CDR1 SGHRS, CDR2 YFSETQ. The CDR3 is 13 amino acids. Trimming cost V 0 bases and J 5 bases, with 8 bases left between them. Complete variable domain (other parts from reference TRBV5-1 and TRBJ2-5): KAGVTQTPRYLIKTRGQQVTLSCSPISGHRSVSWYQQTPGQGLQFLFEYFSETQRNKGNFPGRFSGRQFSNSRSEMNVSTLELGDSALYLCASSLGQEETQYFGPGTRLLVL.

V is TRBV18 and J is TRBJ2-5; 7 bases agree with TRBD1. Germline-derived CDR1 and CDR2 are KGHSH and LQKENI. The CDR3 is made up of 14 amino acids. Trimming took 3 bases from V and 3 from J; bases not matched to a gene: 4. CDR3 coding DNA: TGTGCCAGCTCACCTCAAGGGACAGAAGAGACCCAGTACTTC. Its translation: CASSPQGTEETQYF.

The CDR3 loop is CASSSTGAGANEKLFF. CDR3 sequence (DNA): TGTGCCAGCTCATCCACAGGGGCAGGAGCTAATGAAAAACTGTTTTTT. The rearrangement links TRBV18 to TRBJ1-4, with TRBD1 matching over 7 bases. V lost 5 bases to trimming and J lost 3 bases; unmatched junction nucleotides: 9. CDR3 length: 16 amino acids. CDR1 and CDR2 from the germline V gene are KGHSH and LQKENI.

This chain uses TRBV4-2 with TRBJ2-3; no reliable D call. The CDR3 spans 15 residues. Germline assignment: CDR1 LGHNA and CDR2 YNFKEQ. Trimming left V 4 bases short and J 0 bases short, with 11 bases between. CDR3 region: CASSPQARSTDTQYF. The CDR3 bases are TGTGCCAGCAGCCCCCAGGCCCGTAGCACAGATACGCAGTATTTT.

The gene calls are TRBV4-2 and TRBJ1-1; the D gene is possibly TRBD1 (6 bases). CDR3 length: 15 amino acids. Germline V gives CDR1 LGHNA, CDR2 YNFKEQ. Trimming pared 4 bases from V and 5 bases from J, leaving 17 bases between. CDR3 in DNA: TGTGCCAGCAGCCGAGAATTAGGGGGGAATACTGAAGCTTTCTTT. Translation: CASSRELGGNTEAFF.

The gene calls are TRBV29-1 and TRBJ2-1; 9 bases fit TRBD2. The CDR3 loop spans 17 amino acids. The V segment lost 6 bases and the J segment 1 base; nucleotides outside the gene matches: 13. From germline, CDR1 is SQVTM and CDR2 ANQGSEA. This chain's CDR3 is CSVKIPLAGVSYNEQFF. The CDR3 DNA follows: TGCAGCGTCAAGATCCCTTTAGCGGGAGTATCCTACAATGAGCAGTTCTTC.

The CDR3 DNA follows: TGTGCCAGCAGTGAAGGGGGACGCTACGAGCAGTACGTC. Protein product: CASSEGGRYEQYV. The chain couples TRBV6-1 to TRBJ2-7, with D possibly called TRBD1 or TRBD2 (5 bases each). The CDR3 spans 13 residues. Germline V gene data show CDR1 as MNHNS and CDR2 as SASEGT. V lost 1 base to trimming and J lost 3 bases, with 7 bases between them.